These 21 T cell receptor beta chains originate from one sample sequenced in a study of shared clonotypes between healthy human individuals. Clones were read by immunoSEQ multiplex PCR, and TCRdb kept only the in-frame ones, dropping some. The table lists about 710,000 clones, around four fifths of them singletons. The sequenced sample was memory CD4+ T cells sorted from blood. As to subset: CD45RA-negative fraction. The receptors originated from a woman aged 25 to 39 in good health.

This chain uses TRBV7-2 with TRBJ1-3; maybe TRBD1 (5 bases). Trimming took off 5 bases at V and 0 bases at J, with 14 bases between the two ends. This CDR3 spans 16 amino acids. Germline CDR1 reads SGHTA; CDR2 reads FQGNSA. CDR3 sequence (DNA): TGTGCCAGCAGCCCGGCGGGGCCGAACTCTGGAAACACCATATATTTT. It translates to CASSPAGPNSGNTIYF.

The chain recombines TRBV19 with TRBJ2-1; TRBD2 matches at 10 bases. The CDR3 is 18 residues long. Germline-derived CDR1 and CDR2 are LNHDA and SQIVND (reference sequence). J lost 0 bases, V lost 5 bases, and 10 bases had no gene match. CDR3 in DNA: TGTGCCAGTAGTTCAACTGGGGGGACTAGCGACTCCTACAATGAGCAGTTCTTC. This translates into CASSSTGGTSDSYNEQFF.

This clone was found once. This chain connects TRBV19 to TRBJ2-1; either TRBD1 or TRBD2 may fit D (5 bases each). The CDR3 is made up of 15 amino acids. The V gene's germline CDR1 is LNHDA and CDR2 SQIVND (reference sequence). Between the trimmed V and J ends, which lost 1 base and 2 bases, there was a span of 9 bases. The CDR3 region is CASSIVGVPYNEQFF. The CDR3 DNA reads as TGTGCCAGTAGTATAGTGGGGGTTCCCTACAATGAGCAGTTCTTC.

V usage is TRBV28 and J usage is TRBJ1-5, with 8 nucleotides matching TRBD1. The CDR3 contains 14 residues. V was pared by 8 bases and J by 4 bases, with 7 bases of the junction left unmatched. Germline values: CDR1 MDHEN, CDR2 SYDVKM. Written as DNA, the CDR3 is TGTGCCAGCCATTCACAGGGGGTGAATCAGCCCCAGCATTTT. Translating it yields CASHSQGVNQPQHF.

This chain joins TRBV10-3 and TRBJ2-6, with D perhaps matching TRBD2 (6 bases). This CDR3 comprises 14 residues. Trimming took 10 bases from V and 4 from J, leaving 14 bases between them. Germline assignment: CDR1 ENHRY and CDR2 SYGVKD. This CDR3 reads CATGELTGANVLTF. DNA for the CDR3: TGTGCCACGGGAGAACTGACAGGGGCCAACGTCCTGACTTTC.

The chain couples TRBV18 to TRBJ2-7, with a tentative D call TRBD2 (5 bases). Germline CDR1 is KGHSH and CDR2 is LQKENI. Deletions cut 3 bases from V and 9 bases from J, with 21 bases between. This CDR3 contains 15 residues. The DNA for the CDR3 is TGTGCCAGCTCACCGGGCGGGTCCAGGAAGGCCGGGCAGTACTTC. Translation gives CASSPGGSRKAGQYF.

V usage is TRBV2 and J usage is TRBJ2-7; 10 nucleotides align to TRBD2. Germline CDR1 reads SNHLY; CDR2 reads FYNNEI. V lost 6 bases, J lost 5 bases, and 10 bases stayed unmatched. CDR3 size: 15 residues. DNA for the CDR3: TGTGCCAGCAGCAAGGGGGCTAGCGGGAGTAACGAGCAGTACTTC. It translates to CASSKGASGSNEQYF.

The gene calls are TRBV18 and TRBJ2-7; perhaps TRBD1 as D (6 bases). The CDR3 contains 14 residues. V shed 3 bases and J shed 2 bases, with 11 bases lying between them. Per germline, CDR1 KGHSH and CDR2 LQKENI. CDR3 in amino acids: CASSPVRDTYEQYF. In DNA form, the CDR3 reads TGTGCCAGCTCACCTGTCCGGGACACCTACGAGCAGTACTTC. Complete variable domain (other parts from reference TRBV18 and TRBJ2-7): NAGVMQNPRHLVRRRGQEARLRCSPMKGHSHVYWYRQLPEEGLKFMVYLQKENIIDESGMPKERFSAEFPKEGPSILRIQQVVRGDSAAYFCASSPVRDTYEQYFGPGTRLTVT.

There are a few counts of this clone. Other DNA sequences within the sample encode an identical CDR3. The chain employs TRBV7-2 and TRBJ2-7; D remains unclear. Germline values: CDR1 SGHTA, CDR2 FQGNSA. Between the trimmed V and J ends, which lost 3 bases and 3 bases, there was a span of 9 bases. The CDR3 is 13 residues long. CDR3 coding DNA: TGTGCCAGCAGCTTCTCCGGCGTCTACGAGCAGTACTTC. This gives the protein CASSFSGVYEQYF. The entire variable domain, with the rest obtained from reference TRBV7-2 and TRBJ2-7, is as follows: GAGVSQSPSNKVTEKGKDVELRCDPISGHTALYWYRQSLGQGLEFLIYFQGNSAPDKSGLPSDRFSAERTGGSVSTLTIQRTQQEDSAVYLCASSFSGVYEQYFGPGTRLTVT.

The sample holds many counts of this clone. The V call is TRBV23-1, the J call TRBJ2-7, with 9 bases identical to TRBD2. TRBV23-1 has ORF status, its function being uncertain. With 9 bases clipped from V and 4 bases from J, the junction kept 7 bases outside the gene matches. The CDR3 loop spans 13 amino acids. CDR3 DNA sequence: TGCGCCAGGGGCGGGAGGGGTTGTTACGAGCAGTACTTC. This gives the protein CARGGRGCYEQYF.

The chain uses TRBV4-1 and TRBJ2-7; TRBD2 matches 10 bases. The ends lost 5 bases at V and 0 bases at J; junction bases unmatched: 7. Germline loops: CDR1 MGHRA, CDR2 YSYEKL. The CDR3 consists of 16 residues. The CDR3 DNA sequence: TGCGCCAGCAGCATTGGACTAGCGGAAATCTCCTACGAGCAGTACTTC. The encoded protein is CASSIGLAEISYEQYF.

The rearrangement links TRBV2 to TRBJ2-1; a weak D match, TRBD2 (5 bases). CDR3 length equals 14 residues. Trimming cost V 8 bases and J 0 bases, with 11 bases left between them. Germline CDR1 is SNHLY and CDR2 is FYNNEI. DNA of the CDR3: TGTGCCAGCGGGCTAGCTGCCTCCTACAATGAGCAGTTCTTC. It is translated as CASGLAASYNEQFF.

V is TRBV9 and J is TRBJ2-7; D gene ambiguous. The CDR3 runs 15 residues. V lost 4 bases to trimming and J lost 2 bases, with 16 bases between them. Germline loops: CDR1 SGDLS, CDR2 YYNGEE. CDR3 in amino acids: CASSPLIGGPYEQYF. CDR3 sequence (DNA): TGTGCCAGCAGCCCTCTTATTGGCGGACCCTACGAGCAGTACTTC.

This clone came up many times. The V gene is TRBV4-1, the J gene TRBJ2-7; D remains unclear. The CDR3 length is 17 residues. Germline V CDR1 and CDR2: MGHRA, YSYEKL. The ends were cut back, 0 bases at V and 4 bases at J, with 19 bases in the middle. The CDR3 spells CASSQEANPRLWYEQYF. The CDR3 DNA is TGCGCCAGCAGCCAAGAGGCCAATCCCAGGCTCTGGTACGAGCAGTACTTC.

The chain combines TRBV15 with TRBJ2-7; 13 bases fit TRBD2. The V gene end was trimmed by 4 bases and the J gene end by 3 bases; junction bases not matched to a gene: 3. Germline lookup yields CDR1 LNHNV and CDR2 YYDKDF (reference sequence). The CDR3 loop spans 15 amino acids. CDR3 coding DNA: TGTGCCACCAGCATGGGACTAGCGGGAATCTACGAGCAGTACTTC. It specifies CATSMGLAGIYEQYF. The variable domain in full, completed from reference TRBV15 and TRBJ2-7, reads DAMVIQNPRYQVTQFGKPVTLSCSQTLNHNVMYWYQQKSSQAPKLLFHYYDKDFNNEADTPDNFQSRRPNTSFCFLDIRSPGLGDTAMYLCATSMGLAGIYEQYFGPGTRLTVT.

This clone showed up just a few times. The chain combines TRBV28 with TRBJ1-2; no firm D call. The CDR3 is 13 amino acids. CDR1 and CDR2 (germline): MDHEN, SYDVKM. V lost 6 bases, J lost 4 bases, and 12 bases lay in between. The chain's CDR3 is CASSSGVVYGYTF. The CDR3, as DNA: TGTGCCAGCAGCTCTGGAGTGGTCTATGGCTACACCTTC.

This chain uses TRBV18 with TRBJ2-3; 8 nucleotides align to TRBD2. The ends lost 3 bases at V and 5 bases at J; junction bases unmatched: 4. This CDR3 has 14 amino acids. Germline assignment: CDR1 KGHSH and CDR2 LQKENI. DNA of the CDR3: TGTGCCAGCTCACCCGCACTAGCGGAAGATACGCAGTATTTT. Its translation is CASSPALAEDTQYF.

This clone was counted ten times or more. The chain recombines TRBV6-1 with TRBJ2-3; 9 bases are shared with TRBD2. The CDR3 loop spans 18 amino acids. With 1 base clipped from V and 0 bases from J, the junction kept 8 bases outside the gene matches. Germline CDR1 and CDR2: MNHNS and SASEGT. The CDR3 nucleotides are TGTGCCAGCAGTGAAGGATCGACTAGCGGAGGTAGCACAGATACGCAGTATTTT. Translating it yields CASSEGSTSGGSTDTQYF.

For the CDR3, the DNA is TGTGCCAGCTCACCGGTAGGGGCTGAGGCCCAGTACTTC. Translation: CASSPVGAEAQYF. The chain is built from TRBV18 and TRBJ2-5; D is possibly TRBD1 (5 bases). The CDR3 totals 13 residues. The germline V gene has CDR1 KGHSH and CDR2 LQKENI. V was cut by 3 bases and J by 9 bases, with 14 bases left in between.

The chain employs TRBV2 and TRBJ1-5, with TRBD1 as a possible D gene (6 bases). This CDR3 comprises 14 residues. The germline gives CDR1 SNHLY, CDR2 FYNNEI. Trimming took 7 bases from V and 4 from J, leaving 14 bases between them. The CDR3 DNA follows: TGTGCCAGCACGGGCCAGGGGCTAAATCAGCCCCAGCATTTT. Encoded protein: CASTGQGLNQPQHF.

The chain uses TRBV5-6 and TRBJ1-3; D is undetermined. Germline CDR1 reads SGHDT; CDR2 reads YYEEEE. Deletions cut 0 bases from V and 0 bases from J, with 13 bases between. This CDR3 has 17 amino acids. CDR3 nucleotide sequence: TGTGCCAGCAGCTTGGGCTGGACTTCGAGCTCTGGAAACACCATATATTTT. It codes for CASSLGWTSSSGNTIYF.